The 18 T cell receptor beta chains listed next were all sequenced from one sample in a study of CD8 T cells in ankylosing spondylitis. Notes on the study in general: Eight highly homologous variants formed a TCR beta motif that appeared characteristic of ankylosing spondylitis blood.

Via MiXCR, TCRdb re-called the 5' RACE reads, giving one row per CDR3 protein. In the table there are 300,000 to 400,000 distinct CDR3 sequences, 20% to 25% of which are singletons. Their recognized antigens are unknown. Sequencing used blood, either unsorted or a sorted T cell fraction (not recorded which). These receptors were collected from a male donor with ankylosing spondylitis.

CDR3 residues: CASSQVTSGRRETQYF. Here the CDR3 DNA reads TGTGCCAGCAGCCAAGTTACTAGCGGGAGAAGGGAGACCCAGTACTTC. The chain joins TRBV3-1 to TRBJ2-5, with 11 nucleotides matching TRBD2. J was trimmed by 5 bases and V by 1 base; bases with no gene match: 6. The CDR3 spans 16 residues. The V gene's germline CDR1 is LGHDT and CDR2 YNNKEL (reference sequence).

The rearrangement uses TRBV7-2 and TRBJ2-1, with 8 bases lining up with TRBD2. CDR1 SGHTA and CDR2 FQGNSA come from the germline V gene. The junction had 3 bases not matched to a gene; V was cut back by 0 bases and J by 5 bases. CDR3 size: 15 residues. CDR3 in DNA: TGTGCCAGCAGCTTAGCCCGGACTAGCCACAATGAGCAGTTCTTC. Translation: CASSLARTSHNEQFF. Combining the CDR3 with reference TRBV7-2 and TRBJ2-1 gives the whole variable domain GAGVSQSPSNKVTEKGKDVELRCDPISGHTALYWYRQSLGQGLEFLIYFQGNSAPDKSGLPSDRFSAERTGGSVSTLTIQRTQQEDSAVYLCASSLARTSHNEQFFGPGTRLTVL.

The table lists this clonotype with many counts. The chain uses TRBV7-9 and TRBJ2-2, with D unresolved. CDR3 length: 13 amino acids. V was cut by 3 bases and J by 3 bases, with 5 bases left in between. Germline V gene lookup returns CDR1 SEHNR and CDR2 FQNEAQ (reference sequence). CDR3 residues: CASSFLDTGELFF. As DNA, the CDR3 is TGTGCCAGCAGCTTTTTAGACACCGGGGAGCTGTTTTTT. Looking up the rest from reference TRBV7-9 and TRBJ2-2 gives the full variable domain: DTGVSQNPRHKITKRGQNVTFRCDPISEHNRLYWYRQTLGQGPEFLTYFQNEAQLEKSRLLSDRFSAERPKGSFSTLEIQRTEQGDSAMYLCASSFLDTGELFFGEGSRLTVL.

This chain links TRBV28 with TRBJ2-7; no firm D call. Germline CDR1 and CDR2: MDHEN and SYDVKM. The CDR3 runs 16 residues. V lost 5 bases and J lost 1, with 18 bases in between. CDR3 loop: CASSPPGFARSYEQYF. For the CDR3, the DNA is TGTGCCAGCAGTCCCCCCGGGTTCGCCCGATCCTACGAGCAGTACTTC.

V and J are TRBV9 and TRBJ1-2; a possible D gene is TRBD1 (6 bases). There are 15 residues in the CDR3. In germline, CDR1 is SGDLS, CDR2 YYNGEE. V lost 3 bases and J lost 5, with 17 bases in between. Here the CDR3 DNA reads TGTGCCAGCAGCGGGCTCCGGGGGCGACCATATGGCTACACCTTC. This gives the protein CASSGLRGRPYGYTF.

The rearrangement joins TRBV19 to TRBJ2-5; 7 positions match TRBD2. The V segment lost 7 bases and the J segment 4 bases; nucleotides outside the gene matches: 9. The CDR3 is 14 residues long. Germline V gene lookup returns CDR1 LNHDA and CDR2 SQIVND (reference sequence). DNA of the CDR3: TGTGCCAGTAACTTGGGCGGGAGTAGAGAGACCCAGTACTTC. Its protein is CASNLGGSRETQYF.

The rearrangement uses TRBV6-2 or TRBV6-3 and TRBJ2-7; TRBD2 matches 7 bases. CDR1 is MNHEY and CDR2 is SVGEGT in the germline V gene. The CDR3 extends over 15 amino acids. V trimming: 4 bases; J trimming: 3 bases; junction bases outside the gene matches: 9. CDR3 amino acids: CASSSRASGNYEQYF. The DNA of the CDR3 is TGTGCCAGCAGTTCCCGCGCTAGCGGAAACTACGAGCAGTACTTC.

The chain couples TRBV5-1 to TRBJ2-3, with TRBD1 as a possible D gene (5 bases). The CDR3 loop spans 16 amino acids. The germline V and J ends were trimmed by 2 bases and 2 bases, with 15 bases remaining between them. Germline lookup yields CDR1 SGHRS and CDR2 YFSETQ. Written as DNA, the CDR3 is TGCGCCAGCAGCTTCCAGGGCAGGGCCCCCACAGATACGCAGTATTTT. It encodes CASSFQGRAPTDTQYF.

This clonotype was counted only a few times. V and J are TRBV6-1 and TRBJ2-2; D might be TRBD1 (6 bases). There are 19 residues in the CDR3. The ends were cut back, 7 bases at V and 2 bases at J, with 26 bases in the middle. Germline CDR1 MNHNS, CDR2 SASEGT. The CDR3 bases are TGTGCCAGCACCCTGGACTTTTTTACAGGGAATTTTAACACCGGGGAGCTGTTTTTT. Translating it yields CASTLDFFTGNFNTGELFF.

At least ten counts were recorded for this clonotype. The chain is built from TRBV11-2 and TRBJ2-7; 7 bases agree with TRBD1. V lost 5 bases, J lost 2 bases, and 9 bases stayed unmatched. CDR1 SGHAT and CDR2 FQNNGV come from the germline V gene. CDR3 length: 15 residues. The CDR3 bases are TGTGCCAGCAGCCCCGACAGGGAATTCACCTACGAGCAGTACTTC. It is translated as CASSPDREFTYEQYF.

The table lists this clonotype with a few counts. The V and J genes are TRBV29-1 and TRBJ2-7; no clear D gene. V gave up 6 bases and J gave up 2 bases, with 5 bases separating them. Germline CDR1 and CDR2: SQVTM and ANQGSEA. The CDR3 runs 10 residues. The CDR3 sequence is CSVGTYEQYF. CDR3 nucleotide sequence: TGCAGCGTCGGTACCTACGAGCAGTACTTC.

This clonotype has more than one count but fewer than ten. Here the CDR3 reads CASSLASAGQPQHF. The CDR3 DNA reads as TGTGCCAGCAGCTTAGCAAGCGCGGGGCAGCCCCAGCATTTT. The J gene is TRBJ1-5, the V gene TRBV7-2; D not resolved. The CDR3 runs 14 residues. Germline V gene lookup returns CDR1 SGHTA and CDR2 FQGNSA. Trimming pared 0 bases from V and 7 bases from J, leaving 10 bases between.

V is TRBV10-2 and J is TRBJ1-4; D might be TRBD1 (5 bases). This CDR3 has 14 residues. Germline V gives CDR1 WSHSY, CDR2 SAAADI. Trimming cost V 0 bases and J 10 bases, with 12 bases left between them. The CDR3 bases are TGCGCCAGCAGTGAGTCGATCGGGGGTGGAAAACTGTTTTTT. It encodes CASSESIGGGKLFF.

This clonotype has a handful of counts. The J gene is TRBJ2-2, the V gene TRBV5-1, with 7 bases aligning to TRBD2. There are 14 residues in the CDR3. V lost 7 bases to trimming and J lost 2 bases; unmatched junction nucleotides: 5. Germline V gene lookup returns CDR1 SGHRS and CDR2 YFSETQ. CDR3 coding DNA: TGCGCCAGCGGGGGACTACCTAACACCGGGGAGCTGTTTTTT. It is translated as CASGGLPNTGELFF.

This chain connects TRBV12-3 or TRBV12-4 to TRBJ2-2, with unresolved D. V was clipped by 5 bases and J by 5 bases, with 12 bases between them. The CDR3 covers 14 residues. CDR3 residues: CASSPRLWTGELFF. The DNA of the CDR3 is TGTGCCAGCAGTCCCCGCCTATGGACCGGGGAGCTGTTTTTT.

The chain joins TRBV7-2 to TRBJ2-3; D unclear. Per germline, CDR1 SGHTA and CDR2 FQGNSA. This CDR3 has 14 residues. Trimming cost V 2 bases and J 2 bases, with 8 bases left between them. The CDR3 region has the DNA TGTGCCAGCAGCTTACTGCTAGTCACAGATACGCAGTATTTT. Its protein product is CASSLLLVTDTQYF.

The CDR3 DNA reads TGCAGTGCTAGCTTTGGACTAGCGGGTTACAATGAGCAGTTCTTC. This translates into CSASFGLAGYNEQFF. This chain uses TRBV20-1 with TRBJ2-1; 11 bases map to TRBD2. Germline loops: CDR1 DFQATT, CDR2 SNEGSKA (reference sequence). This CDR3 is built from 15 residues. With 3 bases clipped from V and 4 bases from J, the junction kept 5 bases outside the gene matches.

The rearrangement links TRBV29-1 to TRBJ1-2; no reliable D call. CDR1 is SQVTM, CDR2 ANQGSEA, per germline. This CDR3 contains 11 residues. V lost 4 bases, J lost 5 bases, and 8 bases lay in between. In DNA, the CDR3 is TGCAGCGTTGCCCATCAGTATGGCTACACCTTC. Translation: CSVAHQYGYTF.